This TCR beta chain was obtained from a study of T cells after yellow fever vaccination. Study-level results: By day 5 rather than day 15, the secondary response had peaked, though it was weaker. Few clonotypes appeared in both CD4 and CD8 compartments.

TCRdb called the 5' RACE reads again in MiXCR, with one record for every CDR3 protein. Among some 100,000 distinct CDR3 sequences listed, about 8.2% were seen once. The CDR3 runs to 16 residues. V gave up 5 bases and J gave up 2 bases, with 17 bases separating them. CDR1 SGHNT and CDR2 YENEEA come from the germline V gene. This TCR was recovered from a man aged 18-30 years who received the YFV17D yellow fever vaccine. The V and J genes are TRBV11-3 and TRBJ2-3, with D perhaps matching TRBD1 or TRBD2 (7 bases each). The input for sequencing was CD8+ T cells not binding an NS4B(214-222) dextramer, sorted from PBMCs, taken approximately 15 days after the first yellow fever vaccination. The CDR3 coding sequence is TGTGCCAGCAGCCCGGGGGGACAGCGTCCCACAGATACGCAGTATTTT. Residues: CASSPGGQRPTDTQYF.